This T cell receptor (beta chain) was retrieved from a study of T cells after yellow fever vaccination. Findings of the study overall: Clones that expanded after primary vaccination mostly reappeared after the booster (roughly 95% CD4, 75% to 90% CD8). FACS-sorted repertoires could contain abundant clonotypes contaminating from the bulk population. Among all clonotypes, a small share was observed in both CD4 and CD8 compartments.

Trimming left V 2 bases short and J 1 base short, with 9 bases between. The CDR3 runs to 15 residues. Per germline, CDR1 SGHKS and CDR2 YYEKEE (reference sequence). At least ten counts were recorded for this clonotype. UMIs were added to TCR cDNA along with a universal primer site when it was made by 5'RACE template switching. TCRdb recomputed calls from the 5' RACE reads with MiXCR, one row per CDR3 protein. The top ten hold less than 11% of the sample, which has some 48,000 distinct CDR3 sequences, more than 6% seen once. This TCR derives from a man aged 25-45 years who received the YFV17D yellow fever vaccine. The sequencing used PBMCs, either bulk or a sorted T-cell subset (CD4+, CD8+, memory, or dextramer-sorted; not recorded which), collected 45 days after the yellow fever booster vaccination. The V and J genes are TRBV5-5 and TRBJ2-2; D remains ambiguous. The chain's CDR3 is CASSFRILNTGELFF. The CDR3 DNA reads TGTGCCAGCAGCTTCAGAATCTTGAACACCGGGGAGCTGTTTTTT.